The T cell receptor beta chain under discussion was sequenced for a study of spatial heterogeneity in lung cancer. Study in general: Counts of TCR transcripts in tumor regions tracked strongly with a T cell module score that came from matched bulk RNA-seq. Findings and caveats of the study: Tumors with more nonsynonymous mutations had more expanded intratumoral alpha and beta TCRs. Estimation of coverage gave values of about 7.1% for alpha and 13% for beta chains in tumor T cells.

By sample fraction, this clonotype is medium-sized. What it binds is not known. This beta chain turned up in a library designed for alpha chains; as an off-target read, its abundance says little. The time point was: sample taken at primary tumor resection. CDR3 length: 13 amino acids. CDR1 is SNHLY and CDR2 is FYNNEI in the germline V gene. With 6 bases clipped from V and 2 bases from J, the junction kept 0 bases outside the gene matches. Using its own MiXCR run on the 5' RACE reads, TCRdb lists one record per CDR3 protein. Found here are about 7,900 distinct CDR3 sequences, roughly 7% of them singletons; the top ten hold roughly a sixth.

The sequence was collected from a female donor with early-stage non-small cell lung cancer. The specimen was lung tumor tissue, collected at surgery. The J gene is TRBJ2-5, the V gene TRBV2; TRBD2 aligns across 10 bases. The CDR3 sequence: CASRLAGQETQYF. Written as DNA, the CDR3 is TGTGCCAGCAGACTAGCGGGGCAAGAGACCCAGTACTTC.